This TCR beta chain was observed in a study of identifying expanded T cells in peripheral blood. The study's findings and limits: Differentially abundant clones: about 1.2 between replicates, just under 17 at 2 to 3 weeks, under 25 at four. Across healthy donors, higher total template counts meant significantly greater roughly two-week count variance.

CDR1 and CDR2 from the germline V gene are DFQATT and SNEGSKA (reference sequence). The ends were cut back, 5 bases at V and 4 bases at J, with 8 bases in the middle. This CDR3 comprises 11 residues. Details on this clone: The antigen is not known.

Healthy donors had no documented immune events, such as infections, while sampled. TCRdb keeps only in-frame clones here, not all; method: immunoSEQ multiplex PCR. The data hold 100,000 to 150,000 clones, with approximately 86% observed a single time. Sequencing was done on a sample of blood. The chain uses TRBV20-1 and TRBJ1-2; D not certain. The TCR was taken from a person aged 18-70 years in good health. The CDR3 loop reads CSAELTYGYTF. Written as DNA, the CDR3 is TGCAGTGCTGAACTTACCTATGGCTACACCTTC.